The next 27 T cell receptor beta chains were all read from a single sample in a study of response to subunit inactivated influenza vaccine. TCRdb used MiXCR to reprocess the RT-PCR reads, holding one entry per CDR3 protein. The sample has roughly 460,000 distinct CDR3 sequences; approximately 10% are singletons. Sequencing was performed on PBMCs from blood, taken roughly 46 days after vaccination. The origin of the receptors is a man over 45 who received an inactivated influenza vaccine.

J is TRBJ1-5 and V is TRBV20-1; the D gene is possibly TRBD1 (5 bases). The CDR3 totals 15 residues. CDR1 DFQATT and CDR2 SNEGSKA come from the germline V gene (reference sequence). Deletions cut 6 bases from V and 7 bases from J, with 22 bases between. The CDR3 coding sequence is TGCAGTGCCAGAAGGGGCCTCGAGTCTGGGCAGCCCCAGCATTTT. Translation: CSARRGLESGQPQHF.

Ten or more counts support this clonotype. The V call is TRBV5-1, the J call TRBJ2-1; TRBD2 matches 16 bases. The V and J ends lost 4 bases and 7 bases, in that order; junction bases with no gene match: 5. Germline assignment: CDR1 SGHRS and CDR2 YFSETQ. This CDR3 spans 16 amino acids. CDR3 amino acids: CASSHGTSGGANEQFF. The CDR3 region has the DNA TGCGCCAGCAGCCATGGGACTAGCGGGGGGGCTAATGAGCAGTTCTTC.

V is TRBV6-2 or TRBV6-3 and J is TRBJ2-3; weak D call: TRBD2 (5 bases). V was shortened by 6 bases and J by 0 bases, with 13 bases between the two germline ends. The CDR3 runs 15 residues. Looked up from germline, CDR1 is MNHEY and CDR2 is SVGEGT. The DNA for the CDR3 is TGTGCCAGCAGCAGAGCGGTCGTGAGCACAGATACGCAGTATTTT. This gives the protein CASSRAVVSTDTQYF.

This clonotype was found a few times. This sequence joins TRBV12-3 or TRBV12-4 and TRBJ2-5; D is possibly TRBD2 (7 bases). This CDR3 has 13 residues. V was trimmed by 3 bases and J by 5 bases, leaving 10 bases between them. The CDR3 here is CASSFGGAETQYF. For the CDR3, the DNA is TGTGCCAGCAGTTTTGGGGGGGCGGAGACCCAGTACTTC.

A few counts support this clonotype. The V and J genes are TRBV20-1 and TRBJ2-3, with D possibly TRBD2 on 6 matching bases. Trimming left V 6 bases short and J 0 bases short, with 19 bases between. Germline V lookup: CDR1 DFQATT, CDR2 SNEGSKA (reference sequence). This CDR3 region has 16 residues. CDR3 bases: TGCAGTGCGATTAAACCGGGAGCAGCTAGCACAGATACGCAGTATTTT. Residues: CSAIKPGAASTDTQYF.

This clonotype has more than one count but fewer than ten. V usage is TRBV27 and J usage is TRBJ2-1; the D gene is possibly TRBD2 (6 bases). V dropped 1 base and J dropped 2 bases, with 12 bases sitting between them. This CDR3 region has 16 residues. Germline CDR1 and CDR2: MNHEY and SMNVEV (reference sequence). This CDR3 reads CASSLWGESAYNEQFF. The CDR3 DNA reads as TGTGCCAGCAGTTTATGGGGGGAGAGCGCCTACAATGAGCAGTTCTTC.

This clonotype has at least ten counts. V is TRBV12-3 or TRBV12-4 and J is TRBJ2-7; 7 bases align to TRBD2. The V segment lost 6 bases and the J segment 3 bases; nucleotides outside the gene matches: 11. There are 15 residues in the CDR3. The CDR3 region has the DNA TGTGCCAGCAGCCTGGGGGAGGGACGGAGCTACGAGCAGTACTTC. Protein sequence: CASSLGEGRSYEQYF.

This clonotype came up a few times. The chain carries TRBV11-2 and TRBJ2-7, with 7 positions matching TRBD1. V dropped 5 bases and J dropped 1; count of bases not matched to a gene: 5. CDR1 is SGHAT and CDR2 is FQNNGV in the germline V gene. There are 14 residues in the CDR3. The CDR3 reads CASSARTGSYEQYF. DNA of the CDR3: TGTGCCAGCAGCGCACGGACAGGTTCCTACGAGCAGTACTTC.

The chain links TRBV20-1 to TRBJ2-3, with 10 bases lining up with TRBD1. This CDR3 spans 17 amino acids. Germline V gene sequence: CDR1 DFQATT, CDR2 SNEGSKA (reference sequence). V was clipped by 6 bases and J by 4 bases; unmatched bases: 16. This CDR3 is CSASLKPGQGFADTQYF. DNA of the CDR3: TGCAGTGCGTCCCTCAAACCGGGACAGGGGTTTGCAGATACGCAGTATTTT.

This clonotype has a count of ten or more. The rearrangement joins TRBV5-1 to TRBJ2-4; 7 bases line up with TRBD1. Germline V lookup: CDR1 SGHRS, CDR2 YFSETQ. The length of the CDR3 is 17 residues. Unmatched junction bases numbered 7, after V lost 1 base and J lost 0 bases. CDR3 loop: CASSLLHRGSAKNIQYF. As DNA, the CDR3 is TGCGCCAGCAGCTTGCTACACAGGGGATCAGCCAAAAACATTCAGTACTTC.

The rearrangement joins TRBV6-5 to TRBJ2-5, with 11 bases lining up with TRBD2. V lost 4 bases to trimming and J lost 3 bases; unmatched junction nucleotides: 4. CDR1 and CDR2 from the germline V gene are MNHEY and SVGAGI. The CDR3 contains 15 residues. The CDR3 DNA is TGTGCCAGCAGTTCAATAGCGGGGGGGGAAGAGACCCAGTACTTC. It is translated as CASSSIAGGEETQYF.

This clonotype was detected only a few times. The J gene is TRBJ2-5, the V gene TRBV4-2; TRBD2 might be the D (7 bases). This CDR3 has 15 amino acids. Trimming removed 0 bases from V and 4 bases from J, with 12 bases in between. Germline lookup yields CDR1 LGHNA and CDR2 YNFKEQ. CDR3 DNA: TGTGCCAGCAGCCAAGAGGGGGGGGGCGTAGAGACCCAGTACTTC. Residues: CASSQEGGGVETQYF.

This clonotype was found once. This chain connects TRBV15 to TRBJ1-4; D is unresolved. Germline V lookup: CDR1 LNHNV, CDR2 YYDKDF (reference sequence). Between the trimmed V and J ends, which lost 8 bases and 0 bases, there was a span of 10 bases. This CDR3 has 14 residues. This CDR3 reads CATARETTNEKLFF. The CDR3, as DNA: TGTGCCACCGCAAGGGAGACAACTAATGAAAAACTGTTTTTT.

In this sample, this clonotype turned up a few times. The chain links TRBV20-1 to TRBJ2-2, with D perhaps matching TRBD1 or TRBD2 (5 bases each). CDR3 size: 15 residues. Germline V CDR1 and CDR2: DFQATT, SNEGSKA (reference sequence). Trimming pared 0 bases from V and 3 bases from J, leaving 11 bases between. This CDR3 is CSARDLRGDTGELFF. In DNA form, the CDR3 reads TGCAGTGCTAGAGATTTGAGGGGCGACACCGGGGAGCTGTTTTTT.

The chain recombines TRBV4-2 with TRBJ2-3; 8 bases are a match to TRBD2. The V gene end was trimmed by 0 bases and the J gene end by 4 bases; junction bases not matched to a gene: 9. Looked up from germline, CDR1 is LGHNA and CDR2 is YNFKEQ. This CDR3 has 17 amino acids. The CDR3 sequence: CASSQDVVASGSDTQYF. The CDR3 DNA follows: TGTGCCAGCAGCCAAGATGTAGTGGCTAGCGGGTCAGATACGCAGTATTTT.

This clonotype was detected ten times or more. The V gene is TRBV12-3 or TRBV12-4, the J gene TRBJ2-6; D possibly matches TRBD1 or TRBD2 (5 bases each). The CDR3 extends over 15 amino acids. V lost 3 bases and J 4 bases, leaving 10 bases between the germline ends. CDR3 coding DNA: TGTGCCAGCAGTTTGGGACCTGGAGGGGCCAACGTCCTGACTTTC. Translated: CASSLGPGGANVLTF.

The chain uses TRBV28 and TRBJ2-7; possibly TRBD2 for D (5 bases). The CDR3 covers 12 residues. The germline V and J ends were trimmed by 3 bases and 6 bases, with 9 bases remaining between them. From germline, CDR1 is MDHEN and CDR2 SYDVKM. Here the CDR3 DNA reads TGTGCCAGCAGTTTTAGCGTCGGCGAGCAGTACTTC. It is translated as CASSFSVGEQYF.

The gene calls are TRBV12-3 or TRBV12-4 and TRBJ2-5; 9 nucleotides match TRBD1. J gave up 4 bases and V 5 bases, and 17 bases lay outside the gene matches. The CDR3 contains 18 residues. CDR3 in DNA: TGTGCCAGCAGTCAACGCCAGGACAGGGGCGGATATAGAGAGACCCAGTACTTC. This translates into CASSQRQDRGGYRETQYF.

The chain is built from TRBV20-1 and TRBJ1-5; tentatively, D is TRBD1 (5 bases). V lost 5 bases and J lost 2, with 10 bases in between. The CDR3 sequence is 13 residues long. Germline CDR1 and CDR2: DFQATT and SNEGSKA (reference sequence). CDR3 bases: TGCAGTGCTTGGGACGGCGGCAATCAGCCCCAGCATTTT. Protein sequence: CSAWDGGNQPQHF.

There are a few counts of this clonotype. V and J are TRBV20-1 and TRBJ2-1; TRBD1 matches 7 bases. The CDR3 loop spans 14 amino acids. J lost 6 bases, V lost 2 bases, and 7 bases had no gene match. CDR1 DFQATT and CDR2 SNEGSKA come from the germline V gene (reference sequence). The DNA for the CDR3 is TGCAGTGCTAGACCTTTAACAGGGGTCAATGAGCAGTTCTTC. It translates to CSARPLTGVNEQFF.

The rearrangement links TRBV2 to TRBJ2-2; unclear D gene. Germline CDR1 reads SNHLY; CDR2 reads FYNNEI. V lost 4 bases to trimming and J lost 5 bases, with 8 bases between them. The CDR3 has 13 residues. The CDR3 DNA sequence: TGTGCCAGCAGTGCCCGACTTACCGGGGAGCTGTTTTTT. Residues: CASSARLTGELFF. The full variable domain, in which reference TRBV2 and TRBJ2-2 provide the parts outside the CDR3, is EPEVTQTPSHQVTQMGQEVILRCVPISNHLYFYWYRQILGQKVEFLVSFYNNEISEKSEIFDDQFSVERPDGSNFTLKIRSTKLEDSAMYFCASSARLTGELFFGEGSRLTVL.

V gene TRBV7-2 combines with J gene TRBJ2-1; D remains unclear. V was trimmed by 1 base and J by 10 bases, leaving 11 bases between them. The CDR3 contains 13 residues. Germline loops: CDR1 SGHTA, CDR2 FQGNSA. For the CDR3, the DNA is TGTGCCAGCAGCTTAGGGGTGGCGAAGGAGCAGTTCTTC. Its protein product is CASSLGVAKEQFF. The full variable domain, its missing parts supplied by reference TRBV7-2 and TRBJ2-1, is GAGVSQSPSNKVTEKGKDVELRCDPISGHTALYWYRQSLGQGLEFLIYFQGNSAPDKSGLPSDRFSAERTGGSVSTLTIQRTQQEDSAVYLCASSLGVAKEQFFGPGTRLTVL.

This clonotype was counted many times. The chain employs TRBV4-3 and TRBJ2-3; D is unclear. V lost 0 bases and J lost 0, with 7 bases in between. The germline gives CDR1 LGHNA, CDR2 YSLEER. The CDR3 is 15 residues long. CDR3 sequence (DNA): TGCGCCAGCAGCCAAGATCCGCGGAGCACAGATACGCAGTATTTT. Translated: CASSQDPRSTDTQYF.

The sample holds many counts of this clonotype. The chain carries TRBV11-2 and TRBJ2-5; D is possibly TRBD1 (5 bases). CDR3 size: 13 residues. In germline, CDR1 is SGHAT, CDR2 FQNNGV. V lost 5 bases and J 4 bases, leaving 11 bases between the germline ends. CDR3 in amino acids: CASSQGARETQYF. The CDR3 DNA sequence: TGTGCCAGCAGCCAAGGGGCACGAGAGACCCAGTACTTC.

The chain joins TRBV5-1 to TRBJ1-6, with 10 bases matching TRBD1. Per the germline V gene, CDR1 is SGHRS and CDR2 is YFSETQ. The J segment lost 7 bases and the V segment lost 4 bases, leaving 5 bases of the junction unmatched. The length of the CDR3 is 15 residues. CDR3 DNA sequence: TGCGCCAGCAGCGAGGGACAGGGGAACAATTCACCCCTCCACTTT. Its translation is CASSEGQGNNSPLHF.

The chain couples TRBV28 to TRBJ2-1; 10 nucleotides align to TRBD2. J lost 2 bases, V lost 6 bases, and 7 bases had no gene match. This CDR3 is built from 16 residues. CDR1 is MDHEN and CDR2 is SYDVKM in the germline V gene. CDR3 region: CASSRLAGVAYNEQFF. The CDR3, as DNA: TGTGCCAGCAGCCGCCTAGCGGGAGTAGCCTACAATGAGCAGTTCTTC.

V gene TRBV6-2 or TRBV6-3 combines with J gene TRBJ2-3; TRBD2 matches at 10 bases. This CDR3 has 14 residues. Losses at the gene ends were 2 bases for V and 7 bases for J; bases not matched to a gene: 3. Per the germline V gene, CDR1 is MNHEY and CDR2 is SVGEGT. The CDR3 DNA reads as TGTGCCAGCAGTTACGAGCGGGGGGGCCATACGCAGTATTTT. Translated, it gives CASSYERGGHTQYF.